The source of this T cell receptor (beta chain) is a study of shared clonotypes between healthy human individuals. The wider study: CD4 naive cells filled three plates per donor, CD4 memory three, CD8 naive two and CD8 memory one.

On this clone itself: Its antigen is undetermined. This same CDR3 is encoded by further DNA sequences in the sample.

This table comes from immunoSEQ multiplex PCR, and its TCRdb copy is limited to in-frame clones, with some not included. Of around 2.5 million clones listed, approximately 93% were seen once; the top ten hold about 0.34%. The study's findings and limits: Around 5% of naive CD4 clonotypes were common to a few donors.

With 0 bases removed from V and 3 bases from J, the gap between germline ends came to 7 bases. The CDR3 is 14 amino acids. Germline V gene data show CDR1 as SGDLS and CDR2 as YYNGEE. The TCR originated in a man younger than 35 in good health. Some clones in this sample may be carry-over from other donors' samples. The sample consisted of naive CD4+ T cells from PBMCs. Subset reported: CD45RA+ positively selected. V is TRBV9 and J is TRBJ1-3; D gene unclear. The CDR3 spells CASSVGGYGNTIYF. In nucleotides, the CDR3 is TGTGCCAGCAGCGTAGGGGGTTATGGAAACACCATATATTTT.